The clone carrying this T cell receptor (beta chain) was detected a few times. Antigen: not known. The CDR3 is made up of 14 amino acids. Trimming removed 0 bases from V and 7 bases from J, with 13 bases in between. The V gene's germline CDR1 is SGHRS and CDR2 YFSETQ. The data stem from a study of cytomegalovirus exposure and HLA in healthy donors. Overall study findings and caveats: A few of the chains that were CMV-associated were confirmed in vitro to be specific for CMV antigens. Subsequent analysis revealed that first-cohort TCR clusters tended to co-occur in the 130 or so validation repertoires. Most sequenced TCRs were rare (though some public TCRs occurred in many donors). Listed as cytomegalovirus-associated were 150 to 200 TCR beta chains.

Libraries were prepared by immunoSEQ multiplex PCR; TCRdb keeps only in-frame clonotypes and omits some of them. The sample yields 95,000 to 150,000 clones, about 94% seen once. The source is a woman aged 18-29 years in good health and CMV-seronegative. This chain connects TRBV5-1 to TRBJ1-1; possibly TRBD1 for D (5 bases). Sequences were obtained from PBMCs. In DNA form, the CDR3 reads TGCGCCAGCAGCTTGGATATGGCAGGGCTTGAAGCTTTCTTT. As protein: CASSLDMAGLEAFF.